What follows are 28 T cell receptor beta chains derived from one specimen sequenced in a study of blood T cell repertoires in COVID-19. Here immunoSEQ multiplex PCR was the method, and the copy in TCRdb shows in-frame clones only, minus some. The table has 50,000 to 80,000 clones, under 80% seen once. The material sequenced was peripheral blood. These receptors came from a human donor in a cohort sampled during active COVID-19.

This clone was found a few times. The chain joins TRBV5-6 to TRBJ1-6, with D perhaps TRBD1 (6 bases). Trimming cost V 6 bases and J 7 bases, with 20 bases left between them. This CDR3 is 16 amino acids long. Germline values: CDR1 SGHDT, CDR2 YYEEEE. CDR3: CASTRRWGQKNSPLHF. CDR3 DNA sequence: TGTGCCAGCACTCGCCGTTGGGGACAAAAGAATTCACCCCTCCACTTT.

The gene calls are TRBV3-1 (or the pseudogene TRBV3-2) and TRBJ1-2; TRBD1 agrees at 8 bases. The CDR3 totals 14 residues. J lost 8 bases, V lost 0 bases, and 5 bases had no gene match. Per the germline V gene, CDR1 is LGHDT and CDR2 is YNNKEL (reference sequence). The CDR3 nucleotides read TGTGCCAGCAGCCAAGACGTTCAGGGGGCCGGCTACACCTTC. As protein: CASSQDVQGAGYTF.

The CDR3 loop reads CASSVTGVYEQYF. Written as DNA, the CDR3 is TGTGCCAGCAGTGTGACAGGGGTCTACGAGCAGTACTTC. This chain joins TRBV27 and TRBJ2-7, with 8 positions matching TRBD1. This CDR3 region has 13 residues. Germline V gene lookup returns CDR1 MNHEY and CDR2 SMNVEV (reference sequence). V shed 5 bases and J 3 bases; nucleotides not matched to a gene: 3.

The chain is built from TRBV4-2 and TRBJ2-7; the D gene is possibly TRBD2 (6 bases). The CDR3 spans 15 residues. V gave up 0 bases and J gave up 3 bases, with 12 bases separating them. Germline assignment: CDR1 LGHNA and CDR2 YNFKEQ. CDR3 residues: CASSQDLAGSYEQYF. CDR3 DNA sequence: TGTGCCAGCAGCCAAGACTTGGCGGGGAGCTACGAGCAGTACTTC.

This chain uses TRBV10-1 with TRBJ1-5, with 7 positions matching TRBD1. The germline V gene encodes CDR1 WNHNN and CDR2 SYGVQD (reference sequence). The CDR3 contains 15 residues. Trimming at V came to 8 bases and at J to 5 bases, leaving 12 bases not matched to a gene. Here the CDR3 DNA reads TGCGCCAGCTTCCGCGCCGACAGGGCCCATCAGCCCCAGCATTTT. Its protein is CASFRADRAHQPQHF.

This chain connects TRBV12-2 to TRBJ1-5; the DNA was not compared with TRBD1, the D call given in the table. TRBV12-2 is labeled a pseudogene. The CDR3 length is 22 residues. Here the CDR3 DNA reads TGTGCAAGTCGCTTAGCGCCTAAATTTCGACAGGGAAGTTCATCATCGGGGCAGCCCCAGCATTTT. Its translation is CASRLAPKFRQGSSSSGQPQHF.

This clone has only one observation. The gene calls are TRBV12-5 and TRBJ2-3; a weak D match, TRBD1 (6 bases). This CDR3 has 14 amino acids. Germline assignment: CDR1 LGHNT and CDR2 FRNRAP. Trimming took 1 base from V and 3 from J, leaving 8 bases between them. The CDR3: CASGLGGRTDTQYF. CDR3 sequence (DNA): TGTGCTAGTGGTTTGGGGGGGCGGACAGATACGCAGTATTTT.

The CDR3 DNA is TGTGCCAGCAGCTTGTACATCACCGGGGAGCTGTTTTTT. Protein product: CASSLYITGELFF. The chain has TRBV13 and TRBJ2-2; D is unclear. The CDR3 spans 13 residues. CDR1 is PRHDT, CDR2 FYEKMQ, per germline (reference sequence). V lost 3 bases, J lost 4 bases, and 6 bases lay in between.

This rearrangement joins TRBV2 to TRBJ1-3; TRBD1 matches at 8 bases. This CDR3 spans 14 amino acids. V was clipped by 7 bases and J by 5 bases; unmatched bases: 7. The germline V gene encodes CDR1 SNHLY and CDR2 FYNNEI. CDR3 sequence: CASTGQGMRNTIYF. CDR3 DNA: TGTGCCAGCACCGGACAGGGAATGAGAAACACCATATATTTT.

This clone showed up just once. The chain joins TRBV5-6 to TRBJ1-4, with TRBD1 identical over 8 bases. The germline V gene has CDR1 SGHDT and CDR2 YYEEEE. The trim removed 4 bases at V and 7 bases at J, leaving 6 bases unmatched. The CDR3 spans 14 residues. The CDR3 loop reads CASSPGQGGEKLFF. Here the CDR3 DNA reads TGTGCCAGCAGCCCAGGACAGGGTGGTGAAAAACTGTTTTTT.

The rearrangement joins TRBV10-1 to TRBJ2-2; 7 bases are a match to TRBD2. The germline gives CDR1 WNHNN, CDR2 SYGVQD (reference sequence). The junction had 4 bases not matched to a gene; V was cut back by 8 bases and J by 4 bases. CDR3 length: 13 amino acids. The CDR3: CASSRLATGELFF. In DNA form, the CDR3 reads TGCGCCAGCTCGAGACTAGCCACCGGGGAGCTGTTTTTT.

The chain couples TRBV12-3 or TRBV12-4 to TRBJ1-2; weak D call: TRBD1 (5 bases). This CDR3 region has 13 residues. The germline V and J ends were trimmed by 3 bases and 7 bases, with 12 bases remaining between them. CDR3 DNA: TGTGCCAGCAGTTTTGGGGGGAATCGTGGCTACACCTTC. It encodes CASSFGGNRGYTF.

The chain links TRBV6-5 to TRBJ1-5; a weak D match, TRBD1 (6 bases). Germline V gives CDR1 MNHEY, CDR2 SVGAGI. The CDR3 consists of 15 residues. V lost 6 bases and J 0 bases, leaving 12 bases between the germline ends. The CDR3 region is CASSLNRDSNQPQHF. In DNA form, the CDR3 reads TGTGCCAGCAGCCTGAACAGGGATAGCAATCAGCCCCAGCATTTT.

This clone was observed once. The chain carries TRBV6-2 or TRBV6-3 and TRBJ2-1; tentative D call: TRBD2 (5 bases). Germline V gene lookup returns CDR1 MNHEY and CDR2 SVGEGT. V gave up 2 bases and J gave up 0 bases, with 8 bases separating them. CDR3 length: 15 residues. The CDR3, as DNA: TGTGCCAGCAGTTACCGAGGGAGCTCCTACAATGAGCAGTTCTTC. This gives the protein CASSYRGSSYNEQFF.

The chain is built from TRBV2 and TRBJ1-1; TRBD1 aligns across 7 bases. V was clipped by 6 bases and J by 0 bases; unmatched bases: 7. Germline V gives CDR1 SNHLY, CDR2 FYNNEI. CDR3 size: 15 residues. CDR3 in amino acids: CASSQQGNMNTEAFF. The DNA for the CDR3 is TGTGCCAGCAGCCAACAGGGGAATATGAACACTGAAGCTTTCTTT.

The rearrangement links TRBV28 to TRBJ2-5; 15 nucleotides agree with TRBD2. The CDR3 contains 16 residues. Unmatched junction bases numbered 2, after V lost 6 bases and J lost 0 bases. CDR1 and CDR2 (germline): MDHEN, SYDVKM. CDR3 residues: CASRGTSGGYQETQYF. In DNA form, the CDR3 reads TGTGCCAGCAGGGGGACTAGCGGGGGGTACCAAGAGACCCAGTACTTC. Full variable domain (missing parts from reference TRBV28 and TRBJ2-5): DVKVTQSSRYLVKRTGEKVFLECVQDMDHENMFWYRQDPGLGLRLIYFSYDVKMKEKGDIPEGYSVSREKKERFSLILESASTNQTSMYLCASRGTSGGYQETQYFGPGTRLLVL.

The sample holds a few counts of this clone. The identical CDR3 is also encoded by other nucleotide sequences in the sample. The J gene is TRBJ1-2, the V gene TRBV15, with D possibly matching TRBD1 (5 bases). The V end lost 0 bases, the J end lost 6 bases, and 8 bases lay between the germline ends. The CDR3 consists of 13 residues. Germline loops: CDR1 LNHNV, CDR2 YYDKDF (reference sequence). The CDR3, as DNA: TGTGCCACCAGCAGAGAAGAAGGGGATGGCTACACCTTC. As protein: CATSREEGDGYTF.

This clone was detected once. V is TRBV6-5 and J is TRBJ2-2; tentative D call: TRBD1 (5 bases). The CDR3 consists of 14 residues. Germline V gene data show CDR1 as MNHEY and CDR2 as SVGAGI. The V end was cut by 2 bases, the J end by 7 bases, with 11 bases between. CDR3 sequence (DNA): TGTGCCAGCAGTTACCTAGGGGTGGGCGGGGAGCTGTTTTTT. Its translation is CASSYLGVGGELFF.

This clone was detected only a few times. The chain is built from TRBV6-2 or TRBV6-3 and TRBJ1-1; D possibly corresponds to TRBD1 (6 bases). CDR1 and CDR2 from the germline V gene are MNHEY and SVGEGT. CDR3 length: 17 amino acids. Deletions cut 4 bases from V and 2 bases from J, with 20 bases between. As DNA, the CDR3 is TGTGCCAGCAGTTTGTCACCGGACAGAATACAAAACACTGAAGCTTTCTTT. Translation: CASSLSPDRIQNTEAFF.

This rearrangement joins TRBV28 to TRBJ2-4; D unresolved. V was shortened by 6 bases and J by 0 bases, with 9 bases between the two germline ends. The CDR3 runs 14 residues. Per the germline V gene, CDR1 is MDHEN and CDR2 is SYDVKM. This CDR3 is CASRSVLAKNIQYF. For the CDR3, the DNA is TGTGCCAGCAGGTCGGTTCTAGCCAAAAACATTCAGTACTTC.

The CDR3 loop is CASSEESGETQYF. The CDR3 coding sequence is TGTGCCAGCAGTGAGGAGTCGGGGGAGACCCAGTACTTC. The J gene is TRBJ2-5, the V gene TRBV2; D might be TRBD2 (5 bases). V dropped 3 bases and J dropped 5 bases, with 10 bases sitting between them. Per germline, CDR1 SNHLY and CDR2 FYNNEI. The CDR3 extends over 13 amino acids.

The chain employs TRBV10-3 and TRBJ2-7, with D possibly being TRBD1 (6 bases). CDR3 length equals 13 residues. Germline V gene sequence: CDR1 ENHRY, CDR2 SYGVKD. V lost 3 bases to trimming and J lost 7 bases, with 13 bases between them. DNA for the CDR3: TGTGCCATCAGTGATGGGGGCACGGGGGAGCAGTACTTC. It translates to CAISDGGTGEQYF.

The DNA of the CDR3 is TGTGCCAGCAGCCGGACAGAGCTCTATGGCTACACCTTC. It translates to CASSRTELYGYTF. The chain combines TRBV7-8 with TRBJ1-2, with a tentative D call TRBD1 (6 bases). The CDR3 contains 13 residues. Germline V gene sequence: CDR1 SGHVS, CDR2 FQNEAQ. V was clipped by 5 bases and J by 4 bases, with 11 bases between them.

The V call is TRBV4-2, the J call TRBJ2-3, with D possibly TRBD2 on 6 matching bases. Trimming stripped 0 bases from V and 2 bases from J, with 15 bases between. Germline V gives CDR1 LGHNA, CDR2 YNFKEQ. There are 17 residues in the CDR3. The CDR3 region is CASSQDTAEGLTDTQYF. CDR3 bases: TGTGCCAGCAGCCAAGATACGGCGGAGGGGCTCACAGATACGCAGTATTTT.

The J gene is TRBJ1-1, the V gene TRBV6-5, with D possibly TRBD1 on 5 matching bases. Germline V gene sequence: CDR1 MNHEY, CDR2 SVGAGI. The CDR3 is made up of 14 amino acids. V gave up 5 bases and J gave up 5 bases, with 15 bases separating them. Here the CDR3 reads CASSRHTEGTEAFF. In nucleotides, the CDR3 is TGTGCCAGCAGTCGACACACGGAGGGGACTGAAGCTTTCTTT.

The V and J genes are TRBV28 and TRBJ1-2; TRBD1 might be the D (5 bases). Germline CDR1 reads MDHEN; CDR2 reads SYDVKM. The CDR3 extends over 11 amino acids. The V end was cut by 11 bases, the J end by 4 bases, with 11 bases between. CDR3 residues: CAAGGVYGYTF. The CDR3 DNA reads TGTGCCGCGGGGGGGGTCTATGGCTACACCTTC.

The gene calls are TRBV7-8 and TRBJ1-4; D is unclear. Trimming stripped 0 bases from V and 7 bases from J, with 12 bases between. CDR3 size: 15 residues. Per the germline V gene, CDR1 is SGHVS and CDR2 is FQNEAQ. DNA for the CDR3: TGTGCCAGCAGCTTAGCTGGAGCAGCGACTGAAAAACTGTTTTTT. Translated: CASSLAGAATEKLFF.

A few counts support this clone. The chain has TRBV7-6 and TRBJ1-2, with D unresolved. The V gene lost 5 bases and the J gene lost 7 bases, with 14 bases spanning the gap. Germline CDR1 SGHVS, CDR2 FNYEAQ. CDR3 length: 13 amino acids. CDR3 sequence: CASSPGTRGGYTF. Written as DNA, the CDR3 is TGTGCCAGCAGCCCGGGAACGCGAGGTGGCTACACCTTC.